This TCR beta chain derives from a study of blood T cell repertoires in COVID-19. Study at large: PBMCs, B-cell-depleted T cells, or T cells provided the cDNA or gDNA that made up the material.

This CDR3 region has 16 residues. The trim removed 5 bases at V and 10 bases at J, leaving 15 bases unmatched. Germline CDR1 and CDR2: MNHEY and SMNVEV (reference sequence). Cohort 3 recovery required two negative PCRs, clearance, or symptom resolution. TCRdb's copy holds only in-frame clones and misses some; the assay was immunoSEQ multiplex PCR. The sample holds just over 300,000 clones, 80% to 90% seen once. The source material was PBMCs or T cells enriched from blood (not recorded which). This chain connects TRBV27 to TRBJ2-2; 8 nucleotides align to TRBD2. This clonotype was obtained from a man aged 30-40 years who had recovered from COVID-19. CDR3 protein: CASSPGSSGPLMELFF. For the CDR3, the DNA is TGTGCCAGCAGTCCAGGTTCTAGCGGGCCTCTAATGGAGCTGTTTTTT.